Listed below are T cell receptor beta chains from one sample, sequenced in a study of post-analysis software for immune sequencing data. Each CDR3 protein gets one entry after TCRdb re-called the PCR reads with MiXCR. This sample carries about 500,000 distinct CDR3 sequences, under 55% of them seen once, and the ten largest clones take about an eighth. The specimen was blood. These receptors originate from a girl aged 10 to 17 with multiple sclerosis. CDR3s include the opening cysteine and the closing phenylalanine or tryptophan. The D gene is left open where the match is weak. Clone size is given for some rows only: seen once, a few or many times, or a class if the clone is expanded.

clone_size,d_call,v_call,j_call,cdr3_nt,cdr3_aa
few,TRBD1,TRBV20-1,TRBJ2-5,TGCAGTGCTAGGTCCAACAGGGGGAACAATAGAGAGACCCAGTACTTC,CSARSNRGNNRETQYF
few,.,TRBV28,TRBJ2-3,TGTGCCAGCAGCGAACGGGGAGGGGGCAGGACAGATACGCAGTATTTT,CASSERGGGRTDTQYF
.,TRBD2,TRBV28,TRBJ2-1,TGTGCCAGCAGTTTATATTCGACTAGCGGGTACAATGAGCAGTTCTTC,CASSLYSTSGYNEQFF
.,TRBD2,TRBV6-2/TRBV6-3,TRBJ2-7,TGTGCCAGCAGTCACAGGACTAGCGGGAGCTACGAGCAGTACTTC,CASSHRTSGSYEQYF
.,.,TRBV20-1,TRBJ1-2,TGCTCCTCGTCCAGGGACACCCCTGACTATGGCTACACCTTC,CSSSRDTPDYGYTF
.,TRBD2,TRBV20-1,TRBJ2-1,TGCAGTGCTAGAGTGGCTAGCGGGAGGGGGCATGAGCAGTTCTTC,CSARVASGRGHEQFF
few,.,TRBV25-1,TRBJ2-3,TGTGCCAGCAGTGAATATTTTTTAGGGGCAGATACGCAGTATTTT,CASSEYFLGADTQYF
.,.,TRBV2,TRBJ2-5,TGTGCTAGCAGGCCCCGGGACTACCAAGAGACCCAGTACTTC,CASRPRDYQETQYF
few,TRBD1,TRBV28,TRBJ2-5,TGTGCCAGCCGTTCGGACAGGGGGCAAGAGACCCAGTACTTC,CASRSDRGQETQYF
.,.,TRBV7-8,TRBJ1-2,TGTGCCAGCAGCTTAGCGCGAGGACTAGAGGGCTACACCTTC,CASSLARGLEGYTF
.,TRBD2,TRBV11-2,TRBJ2-7,TGTGCCAGCAGCTTGGCCAGCGGGATCCGTCCCTACGAGCAGTACTTC,CASSLASGIRPYEQYF
.,TRBD2,TRBV7-2,TRBJ2-5,TGTGCCAGCAGCCAAAATCTAGCGGGAGACGAGACCCAGTACTTC,CASSQNLAGDETQYF
.,.,TRBV13,TRBJ2-1,TGTGCCAGCAGCAGTACTAGTCTCTCGACCTACAATGAGCAGTTCTTC,CASSSTSLSTYNEQFF
.,.,TRBV7-2,TRBJ1-2,TGTGCCAGCAGCTTGAGGAGGGGAGATCCCAACTATGGCTACACCTTC,CASSLRRGDPNYGYTF
many,.,TRBV5-1,TRBJ2-1,TGCGCCAGCAGCTTGGTGGCAGGGCTAAATGAGCAGTTCTTC,CASSLVAGLNEQFF
few,.,TRBV28,TRBJ2-7,TGTGCCAGCAGCCCGCTCCGATACAGAGATCGGGTATCCTACGAGCAGTACTTC,CASSPLRYRDRVSYEQYF
few,.,TRBV29-1,TRBJ2-1,TGCAGCGTTACTAGCTACAATGAGCAGTTCTTC,CSVTSYNEQFF
few,.,TRBV27,TRBJ2-3,TGTGCCAGCAGCCCAGGCCTGATTGGAACTGATACGCAGTATTTT,CASSPGLIGTDTQYF
few,.,TRBV11-2,TRBJ1-2,TGTGCCAGCAGCACTGGCGGACCTTTTACCTATGGCTACACCTTC,CASSTGGPFTYGYTF
few,.,TRBV29-1,TRBJ2-4,TGCAGCGTTGAAGATTGGATGGGGGCCAAAAACATTCAGTACTTC,CSVEDWMGAKNIQYF
few,.,TRBV6-5,TRBJ1-4,TGTGCCAGCAGTTACATAGTCAGGGTTGAAGAACTGTTTTTT,CASSYIVRVEELFF
.,.,TRBV7-9,TRBJ1-1,TGTGCCAGCAGCTTAGAGGTATCTGAAGCTTTCTTT,CASSLEVSEAFF
few,.,TRBV6-4,TRBJ2-4,TGTGCCAGCAGTGATTCCTCAGTCGGTGCCCAGCGACTAGCCAAAAACATTCAGTACTTC,CASSDSSVGAQRLAKNIQYF
.,TRBD1,TRBV3-1,TRBJ1-1,TGTGCCAGCAGCCAAGGGACAGGGGGGACTGAAGCTTTCTTT,CASSQGTGGTEAFF
many,.,TRBV27,TRBJ2-1,TGTGCCAGCAGTTTAACGTACAATGAGCAGTTCTTC,CASSLTYNEQFF
.,.,TRBV4-1,TRBJ1-2,TGCGCCAGCAGCCAAGATGGGGGGCAGGTAGCCTATGGCTACACCTTC,CASSQDGGQVAYGYTF
few,TRBD1,TRBV14,TRBJ2-1,TGTGCCAGCAGCCCCAAGGGGGCTGTCTACAATGAGCAGTTCTTC,CASSPKGAVYNEQFF
few,.,TRBV2,TRBJ2-5,TGTGCCAGCAGTGGACATTCGACTGGAGAGACCCAGTACTTC,CASSGHSTGETQYF
.,.,TRBV3-1,TRBJ1-2,TGTGCCAGCAGCCTTCGGGACGGATATCAGAGTGACTACACCTTC,CASSLRDGYQSDYTF
few,.,TRBV11-3,TRBJ2-1,TGTGCCAGCAGCTTCGATGGACAGTTGGACAATGAGCAGTTCTTC,CASSFDGQLDNEQFF
.,.,TRBV5-1,TRBJ1-2,TGCGCCAGCAGCTTGGAACAGGGAGGGGATGGCTACACCTTC,CASSLEQGGDGYTF
.,.,TRBV9,TRBJ2-1,TGTGCCAGCAGCGTAGGGAAAGCCCCCAATGAGCAGTTCTTC,CASSVGKAPNEQFF